The following is a T cell receptor beta chain sequence with its context. As yet, its antigen is unknown. The germline V gene encodes CDR1 GTSNPN and CDR2 SVGIG (reference sequence). This CDR3 region has 11 residues. Trimming cost V 5 bases and J 9 bases, with 14 bases left between them. PCR used 60 Vbeta primers and 13 Jbeta primers. This table comes from immunoSEQ multiplex PCR, and its TCRdb copy is limited to in-frame clones, with some not included. The sample has 200,000 to 250,000 clones, more than 60% seen once. This sample stems from a study of cytomegalovirus exposure and HLA in healthy donors. Study conclusions and caveats: Researchers had no immune exposure information except CMV serostatus available.

Donors sampled were nominally healthy, though unrecorded immune exposures were likely. V usage is TRBV30 and J usage is TRBJ2-7; D call uncertain. The specimen sequenced was PBMCs. This receptor was taken from a young woman in good health and CMV-seronegative. The CDR3 nucleotides read TGTGCCTGGTCACACCCACGTGGGCAGTACTTC. It is translated as CAWSHPRGQYF.